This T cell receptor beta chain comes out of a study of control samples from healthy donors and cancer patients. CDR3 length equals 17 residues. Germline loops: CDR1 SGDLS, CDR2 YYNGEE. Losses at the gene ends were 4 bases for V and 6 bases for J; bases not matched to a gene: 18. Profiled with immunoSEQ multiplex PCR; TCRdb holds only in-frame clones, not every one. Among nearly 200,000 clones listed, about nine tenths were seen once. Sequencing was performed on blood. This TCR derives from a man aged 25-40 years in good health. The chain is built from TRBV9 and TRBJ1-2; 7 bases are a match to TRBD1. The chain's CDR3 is CASSQGGGPGLTHGYTF. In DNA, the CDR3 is TGTGCCAGCAGCCAGGGAGGGGGCCCGGGACTAACTCATGGCTACACCTTC.